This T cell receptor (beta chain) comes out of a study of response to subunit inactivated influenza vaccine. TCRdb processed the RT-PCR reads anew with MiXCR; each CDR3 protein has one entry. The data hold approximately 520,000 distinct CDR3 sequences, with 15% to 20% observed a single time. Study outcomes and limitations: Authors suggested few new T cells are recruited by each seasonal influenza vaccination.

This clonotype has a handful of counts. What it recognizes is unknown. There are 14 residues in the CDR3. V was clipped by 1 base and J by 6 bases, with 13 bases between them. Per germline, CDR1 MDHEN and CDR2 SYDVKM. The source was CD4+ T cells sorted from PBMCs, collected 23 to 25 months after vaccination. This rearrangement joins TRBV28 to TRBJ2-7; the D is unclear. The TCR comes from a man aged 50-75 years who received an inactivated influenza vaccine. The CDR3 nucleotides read TGTGCCAGCAGTTTATCCAGGCGGTGGGGCGAGCAGTACTTC. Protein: CASSLSRRWGEQYF.